Presented here are 31 T cell receptor beta chains from one specimen sequenced in a study of T cell responses to AZD1222 COVID-19 vaccine. Data came from immunoSEQ multiplex PCR; TCRdb stores just in-frame clones and leaves some out. The sample yields around 60,000 clones, around 90% seen once. The sample consisted of peripheral blood, taken on day 0 of AZD1222 vaccination. The source of these receptors is an adult in good health.

This chain uses TRBV10-1 with TRBJ2-5; 9 bases line up with TRBD2. CDR1 is WNHNN and CDR2 is SYGVQD in the germline V gene (reference sequence). J gave up 5 bases and V 0 bases, and 7 bases lay outside the gene matches. The length of the CDR3 is 16 residues. For the CDR3, the DNA is TGCGCCAGCAGTGAGTCTAGCGGGGGCCTCAGGGAGACCCAGTACTTC. It specifies CASSESSGGLRETQYF.

V is TRBV21-1 and J is TRBJ2-2; the listed D gene, TRBD1, was not tested against the DNA. TRBV21-1 is a documented pseudogene. This CDR3 comprises 17 residues. The CDR3 is CASSPQTGSNNTGELFF. The CDR3 coding sequence is TGTGCCAGCAGCCCACAGACAGGGAGTAACAACACCGGGGAGCTGTTTTTT.

This clone came up once. The limits of the CDR3 on the DNA are not certain, so only TCRdb's listed CDR3 is given. CDR3 region: CASSLDSSLDKQYF. This chain joins TRBV7-2 and TRBJ2-7; the table's D call of TRBD1 was not tested on the DNA. The V gene's germline CDR1 is SGHTA and CDR2 FQGNSA. Both ends counted, the CDR3 spans 14 residues.

The rearrangement links TRBV14 to TRBJ1-2; 8 bases fit TRBD1. J was trimmed by 8 bases and V by 5 bases; bases with no gene match: 7. This CDR3 has 13 residues. Germline loops: CDR1 SGHDN, CDR2 FVKESK. The CDR3 here is CASSDTTGDGYTF. The CDR3 DNA sequence: TGTGCCAGCAGCGATACGACAGGGGACGGCTACACCTTC. The variable domain in full, with the rest retrieved from reference TRBV14 and TRBJ1-2, is EAGVTQFPSHSVIEKGQTVTLRCDPISGHDNLYWYRRVMGKEIKFLLHFVKESKQDESGMPNNRFLAERTGGTYSTLKVQPAELEDSGVYFCASSDTTGDGYTFGSGTRLTVV.

This chain uses TRBV11-2 with TRBJ1-2; no clear D. The CDR3 contains 15 residues. In germline, CDR1 is SGHAT, CDR2 FQNNGV. V was pared by 0 bases and J by 0 bases, with 8 bases between. The CDR3 DNA follows: TGTGCCAGCAGCTTAGATCATGGGGCTAACTATGGCTACACCTTC. This sequence encodes CASSLDHGANYGYTF.

This chain links TRBV6-1 with TRBJ1-5; the D gene is possibly TRBD1 (6 bases). Looked up from germline, CDR1 is MNHNS and CDR2 is SASEGT. The CDR3 contains 17 residues. Trimming removed 4 bases at V and 6 bases at J, with 22 bases between. The chain's CDR3 is CASSGVNRAGGIQPQHF. CDR3 bases: TGTGCCAGCAGTGGGGTAAACAGGGCCGGAGGGATTCAGCCCCAGCATTTT.

The CDR3 here is CASSRLEGPWYEQYF. The CDR3 DNA is TGCGCCAGCAGTCGCCTGGAAGGTCCCTGGTACGAGCAGTACTTC. The genes are TRBV5-1 and TRBJ2-7; no clear D. Germline V gene sequence: CDR1 SGHRS, CDR2 YFSETQ. Trimming took off 5 bases at V and 4 bases at J, with 19 bases between the two ends. CDR3 size: 15 residues. The full variable domain, rest sourced from reference TRBV5-1 and TRBJ2-7, is KAGVTQTPRYLIKTRGQQVTLSCSPISGHRSVSWYQQTPGQGLQFLFEYFSETQRNKGNFPGRFSGRQFSNSRSEMNVSTLELGDSALYLCASSRLEGPWYEQYFGPGTRLTVT.

The CDR3 protein is CATQGGLGGYTF. In DNA, the CDR3 is TGTGCCACCCAGGGCGGGCTTGGGGGCTACACCTTC. The gene calls are TRBV6-5 and TRBJ1-2, with a possible D match to TRBD1 (5 bases). This CDR3 region has 12 residues. The germline V gene has CDR1 MNHEY and CDR2 SVGAGI. V lost 10 bases to trimming and J lost 8 bases, with 17 bases between them.

The chain employs TRBV18 and TRBJ1-1, with D perhaps TRBD1 (5 bases). Trimming removed 6 bases from V and 0 bases from J, with 14 bases in between. Germline V lookup: CDR1 KGHSH, CDR2 LQKENI. This CDR3 comprises 15 residues. CDR3 nucleotide sequence: TGTGCCAGCTCCTCCGGGGCAGCCATGAACACTGAAGCTTTCTTT. Its translation: CASSSGAAMNTEAFF. Full variable domain (remainder filled in from reference TRBV18 and TRBJ1-1): NAGVMQNPRHLVRRRGQEARLRCSPMKGHSHVYWYRQLPEEGLKFMVYLQKENIIDESGMPKERFSAEFPKEGPSILRIQQVVRGDSAAYFCASSSGAAMNTEAFFGQGTRLTVV.

The rearrangement links TRBV19 to TRBJ2-1; 7 nucleotides align to TRBD1. The CDR3 totals 13 residues. Germline loops: CDR1 LNHDA, CDR2 SQIVND (reference sequence). Trimming at V came to 8 bases and at J to 3 bases, leaving 4 bases not matched to a gene. CDR3 in amino acids: CASRTGNYNEQFF. CDR3 DNA sequence: TGTGCCAGTCGGACAGGAAACTACAATGAGCAGTTCTTC. The full variable domain, in which reference TRBV19 and TRBJ2-1 provide the parts outside the CDR3, is DGGITQSPKYLFRKEGQNVTLSCEQNLNHDAMYWYRQDPGQGLRLIYYSQIVNDFQKGDIAEGYSVSREKKESFPLTVTSAQKNPTAFYLCASRTGNYNEQFFGPGTRLTVL.

CDR3 in amino acids: CASSLPGTRAETQYF. The CDR3 nucleotides read TGCGCCAGCAGCCTTCCAGGGACTAGAGCAGAGACCCAGTACTTC. V usage is TRBV4-1 and J usage is TRBJ2-5, with 8 bases aligning to TRBD2. Unmatched junction bases numbered 8, after V lost 4 bases and J lost 4 bases. Looked up from germline, CDR1 is MGHRA and CDR2 is YSYEKL. The CDR3 length is 15 residues.

The chain links TRBV4-1 to TRBJ1-2; D is unresolved. Germline V gives CDR1 MGHRA, CDR2 YSYEKL. The CDR3 has 17 residues. Trimming stripped 2 bases from V and 7 bases from J, with 23 bases between. The CDR3 is CASSQTAGPRERGGYTF. In DNA form, the CDR3 reads TGCGCCAGCAGCCAAACCGCCGGGCCAAGAGAAAGAGGTGGCTACACCTTC.

The gene calls are TRBV3-1 (or the pseudogene TRBV3-2) and TRBJ2-2, with unresolved D. Between the trimmed V and J ends, which lost 4 bases and 4 bases, there was a span of 1 base. Germline assignment: CDR1 LGHDT and CDR2 YNNKEL (reference sequence). The CDR3 loop spans 11 amino acids. CDR3 nucleotide sequence: TGTGCCAGCAGCCGCACCGGGGAGCTGTTTTTT. Protein product: CASSRTGELFF.

The chain employs TRBV5-6 and TRBJ2-5, with 15 nucleotides matching TRBD2. V lost 6 bases and J lost 6; bases outside the gene matches: 9. The length of the CDR3 is 16 residues. CDR1 SGHDT and CDR2 YYEEEE come from the germline V gene. The DNA for the CDR3 is TGTGCCAGCACAAGGACTAGCGGGGGGGCCGAACAGACCCAGTACTTC. This gives the protein CASTRTSGGAEQTQYF.

J is TRBJ2-3 and V is TRBV30; D might be TRBD1 (5 bases). The V gene's germline CDR1 is GTSNPN and CDR2 SVGIG (reference sequence). The germline V and J ends were trimmed by 1 base and 0 bases, with 5 bases remaining between them. The CDR3 covers 13 residues. CDR3: CAWSGTSTDTQYF. In DNA form, the CDR3 reads TGTGCCTGGAGTGGGACAAGCACAGATACGCAGTATTTT.

This clone was counted a few times. The chain combines TRBV10-1 with TRBJ1-2; D possibly corresponds to TRBD1 (5 bases). Deletions cut 6 bases from V and 14 bases from J, with 16 bases between. Germline-derived CDR1 and CDR2 are WNHNN and SYGVQD (reference sequence). The length of the CDR3 is 11 residues. This CDR3 reads CASRWKGKRTF. The CDR3 nucleotides are TGCGCCAGCAGGTGGAAGGGGAAGAGAACCTTC.

This sequence joins TRBV5-1 and TRBJ2-7, with a weak D call TRBD1 (6 bases). Germline-derived CDR1 and CDR2 are SGHRS and YFSETQ. Trimming removed 3 bases from V and 2 bases from J, with 12 bases in between. CDR3 size: 14 residues. The CDR3 is CASSSTGQAYEQYF. CDR3 DNA sequence: TGCGCCAGCAGCTCCACAGGGCAGGCCTACGAGCAGTACTTC.

The rearrangement joins TRBV2 to TRBJ2-4, with D possibly matching TRBD1 (6 bases). The germline gives CDR1 SNHLY, CDR2 FYNNEI. CDR3 length: 16 residues. V lost 7 bases to trimming and J lost 0 bases, with 16 bases between them. The CDR3 region is CASTIHRDLAKNIQYF. The CDR3 bases are TGTGCCAGCACAATACACAGGGACCTAGCCAAAAACATTCAGTACTTC.

CDR3 sequence (DNA): TGTGCCAGCAGCCCAATGCCCGTAGGGAACCAAGAGACCCAGTACTTC. Translating gives CASSPMPVGNQETQYF. The V gene is TRBV7-6, the J gene TRBJ2-5, with no clear D. V lost 5 bases and J 0 bases, leaving 16 bases between the germline ends. The CDR3 is 16 amino acids. Germline CDR1 reads SGHVS; CDR2 reads FNYEAQ.

This rearrangement joins TRBV19 to TRBJ2-7, with a tentative D call TRBD1 (5 bases). Deletions cut 3 bases from V and 2 bases from J, with 11 bases between. CDR3 size: 14 residues. CDR1 is LNHDA and CDR2 is SQIVND in the germline V gene (reference sequence). CDR3 DNA: TGTGCCAGTAGTATGTTAGGGGTCCCCTACGAGCAGTACTTC. It yields the protein CASSMLGVPYEQYF.

V and J are TRBV14 and TRBJ2-5; 7 nucleotides match TRBD2. The CDR3 totals 16 residues. With V trimmed by 0 bases and J by 5 bases, 9 bases remained unmatched. Per the germline V gene, CDR1 is SGHDN and CDR2 is FVKESK. CDR3 sequence (DNA): TGTGCCAGCAGCCAAGATCTGAGCGGGGCGGGGGAGACCCAGTACTTC. Translation: CASSQDLSGAGETQYF.

This chain uses TRBV2 with TRBJ1-1; weak D call: TRBD1 (5 bases). The CDR3 contains 15 residues. Germline V gene data show CDR1 as SNHLY and CDR2 as FYNNEI. V lost 0 bases and J lost 4, with 12 bases in between. The CDR3 spells CASSEARRVITEAFF. Written as DNA, the CDR3 is TGTGCCAGCAGTGAAGCGCGCAGGGTTATCACTGAAGCTTTCTTT.

V is TRBV13 and J is TRBJ2-1; D is unresolved. V was pared by 0 bases and J by 8 bases, with 5 bases between. Germline V gene lookup returns CDR1 PRHDT and CDR2 FYEKMQ (reference sequence). CDR3 length equals 12 residues. CDR3 sequence reads: CASSLGQDEQFF. As DNA, the CDR3 is TGTGCCAGCAGCTTAGGGCAGGATGAGCAGTTCTTC. The full variable domain, completed using reference TRBV13 and TRBJ2-1, is AAGVIQSPRHLIKEKRETATLKCYPIPRHDTVYWYQQGPGQDPQFLISFYEKMQSDKGSIPDRFSAQQFSDYHSELNMSSLELGDSALYFCASSLGQDEQFFGPGTRLTVL.

The genes are TRBV5-1 and TRBJ1-4; D not certain. The germline V and J ends were trimmed by 0 bases and 0 bases, with 12 bases remaining between them. This CDR3 comprises 17 residues. Germline values: CDR1 SGHRS, CDR2 YFSETQ. The CDR3 coding sequence is TGCGCCAGCAGCTTGGGCTCTCTGGAAGCAACTAATGAAAAACTGTTTTTT. As protein: CASSLGSLEATNEKLFF.

The gene calls are TRBV2 and TRBJ1-5; 7 bases match TRBD1. The CDR3 is 16 residues long. The J segment lost 0 bases and the V segment lost 6 bases, leaving 8 bases of the junction unmatched. Per the germline V gene, CDR1 is SNHLY and CDR2 is FYNNEI. CDR3 residues: CASRLEGAYSNQPQHF. The CDR3, as DNA: TGTGCCAGCAGATTAGAGGGGGCGTATAGCAATCAGCCCCAGCATTTT.

This sequence joins TRBV14 and TRBJ1-1; D ambiguous. Germline lookup yields CDR1 SGHDN and CDR2 FVKESK. The V and J ends lost 5 bases and 0 bases respectively, with 7 bases between them. The CDR3 spans 13 residues. Written as DNA, the CDR3 is TGTGCCAGCAGCTCCGGACTGAACACTGAAGCTTTCTTT. This codes for CASSSGLNTEAFF.

In the case of this clone: Mismatch with germline at one junction end may stem from a read error. The genes are TRBV6-1 and TRBJ1-1, with 7 bases aligning to TRBD1. CDR1 and CDR2 (germline): MNHNS, SASEGT. The CDR3 totals 14 residues. CDR3 DNA: TGTGCCAGCAGGGAAGACAGGGCGAACACTGAAGCTTTCTTT. Protein sequence: CASREDRANTEAFF.

The chain uses TRBV30 and TRBJ1-1, with unresolved D. Germline lookup yields CDR1 GTSNPN and CDR2 SVGIG (reference sequence). The V end was cut by 2 bases, the J end by 1 base, with 8 bases between. The CDR3 covers 13 residues. CDR3 in DNA: TGTGCCTGGAGTTCTTCCCCGAACACTGAAGCTTTCTTT. It codes for CAWSSSPNTEAFF.

This clone came up a few times. The chain uses TRBV6-5 and TRBJ1-1; TRBD1 aligns across 8 bases. Trimming removed 1 base from V and 6 bases from J; junction bases left unmatched: 4. The CDR3 covers 14 residues. CDR1 is MNHEY, CDR2 SVGAGI, per germline. The CDR3 DNA follows: TGTGCCAGCAGTTACTTGACAGGGGTAGCTGAAGCTTTCTTT. Amino acids: CASSYLTGVAEAFF.

V and J are TRBV9 and TRBJ1-4, with TRBD1 matching over 8 bases. Germline V gene data show CDR1 as SGDLS and CDR2 as YYNGEE. Trimming removed 4 bases from V and 8 bases from J; junction bases left unmatched: 10. The CDR3 is 15 residues long. The CDR3 bases are TGTGCCAGCAGCTATAGTTTACAGGGGGGCGAAAAACTGTTTTTT. Protein sequence: CASSYSLQGGEKLFF.

CDR3 in amino acids: CAWSVMNTEAFF. The CDR3 DNA reads TGTGCCTGGAGTGTTATGAACACTGAAGCTTTCTTT. This rearrangement joins TRBV30 to TRBJ1-1; D gene unclear. The CDR3 has 12 amino acids. The ends were cut back, 0 bases at V and 0 bases at J, with 2 bases in the middle. The germline V gene encodes CDR1 GTSNPN and CDR2 SVGIG (reference sequence).